This T cell receptor (beta chain) was sequenced for a study of CD8 T cells in Susac syndrome. Random hexamers were used to reverse transcribe the RNA input (roughly 0.5 to 1 ug). TCRdb recomputed calls from the immunoSEQ multiplex PCR reads with MiXCR, one row per CDR3 protein. The sample holds around 200,000 distinct CDR3 sequences, 90% to 97% seen once. CDR3 length: 15 residues. Losses at the gene ends were 3 bases for V and 4 bases for J; bases not matched to a gene: 0. Germline CDR1 reads SGDLS; CDR2 reads YYNGEE. The source of this sequence is a human donor with Susac syndrome. The specimen was CD4+ T cells from PBMCs. The chain employs TRBV9 and TRBJ2-1; the match to TRBD2 covers 14 bases. The CDR3 here is CASSGTSGGYNEQFF. DNA of the CDR3: TGTGCCAGCAGCGGGACTAGCGGGGGGTACAATGAGCAGTTCTTC.